These T cell receptor beta chains were read from a single sample in a study of spatial heterogeneity in lung cancer. TCRdb analysed the 5' RACE reads with MiXCR anew, one entry per CDR3 protein. The table records some 8,300 distinct CDR3 sequences, more than 4.5% of them present only once. The source material was lung tumor tissue, sampled at surgery. The origin of the receptors is a female donor with early-stage non-small cell lung cancer. The CDR3 runs from the conserved cysteine through the conserved F or W. Fields, in order: D gene, J gene, clone size, V gene, CDR3 protein, CDR3 DNA. D genes are given only for firm matches. Size values are once, few and many counts, or a class for expanded clones, and some rows have none.

D: TRBD1
J: TRBJ1-6
size: many
V: TRBV4-1
CDR3: CASSSESGQGFSPLHF
DNA: TGCGCCAGCAGCTCCGAATCGGGACAGGGTTTCTCACCCCTCCACTTT

D: .
J: TRBJ1-1
size: many
V: TRBV7-9
CDR3: CASRLYTEAFF
DNA: TGTGCCAGCAGATTGTACACTGAAGCTTTCTTT

D: .
J: TRBJ2-5
size: medium-sized
V: TRBV12-3/TRBV12-4
CDR3: CASSFSGEETQYF
DNA: TGTGCCAGCAGTTTTTCAGGGGAAGAGACCCAGTACTTC

D: TRBD2
J: TRBJ2-2
size: many
V: TRBV6-2/TRBV6-3
CDR3: CASIREGYTGELFF
DNA: TGTGCCAGCATTCGGGAGGGTTACACCGGGGAGCTGTTTTTT

D: TRBD1
J: TRBJ2-1
size: .
V: TRBV19
CDR3: CASSRQGQGRNEQFF
DNA: TGTGCCAGTAGTAGACAGGGACAGGGACGTAATGAGCAGTTCTTC

D: .
J: TRBJ2-3
size: many
V: TRBV7-8
CDR3: CASTRGYTQYF
DNA: TGTGCCAGCACCCGAGGGTATACGCAGTATTTT

D: .
J: TRBJ2-5
size: many
V: TRBV7-2
CDR3: CASSLLIQETQYF
DNA: TGTGCCAGCAGCTTACTAATTCAAGAGACCCAGTACTTC

D: TRBD2
J: TRBJ2-5
size: many
V: TRBV27
CDR3: CASALAGDSETQYF
DNA: TGTGCCAGCGCGCTAGCGGGAGATTCGGAGACCCAGTACTTC

D: .
J: TRBJ2-3
size: many
V: TRBV12-3/TRBV12-4
CDR3: CASSPQAGSSDTQYF
DNA: TGTGCCAGCAGCCCTCAGGCCGGGAGCTCAGATACGCAGTATTTT

D: TRBD2
J: TRBJ2-1
size: .
V: TRBV5-1
CDR3: CASSPQGLAGGPIQVPSSYNEQFF
DNA: TGCGCCAGCAGCCCGCAGGGACTAGCGGGAGGACCGATACAGGTCCCCAGCTCCTACAATGAGCAGTTCTTC

D: .
J: TRBJ2-2
size: many
V: TRBV6-5
CDR3: CASSHREKAGELFF
DNA: TGTGCCAGCAGCCACCGGGAAAAGGCCGGGGAGCTGTTTTTT

D: .
J: TRBJ2-1
size: few
V: TRBV18
CDR3: CASSLVEGLFF
DNA: TGTGCCAGCTCACTTGTGGAAGGGTTGTTCTTC

D: .
J: TRBJ2-7
size: many
V: TRBV6-6
CDR3: CASSPHQRDHEQYF
DNA: TGTGCCAGCAGTCCGCACCAAAGGGATCACGAGCAGTACTTC

D: .
J: TRBJ1-6
size: many
V: TRBV7-2
CDR3: CASSHRAYNSPLHF
DNA: TGTGCCAGCAGCCACAGGGCCTATAATTCACCCCTCCACTTT

D: .
J: TRBJ1-1
size: .
V: TRBV20-1
CDR3: CSARGGGQHTEAFF
DNA: TGCAGTGCTAGAGGAGGAGGGCAACACACTGAAGCTTTCTTT

D: TRBD2
J: TRBJ2-3
size: many
V: TRBV20-1
CDR3: CSAAGLASTDTQYF
DNA: TGCAGTGCGGCGGGACTAGCCAGCACAGATACGCAGTATTTT

D: .
J: TRBJ2-2
size: .
V: TRBV3-1
CDR3: CASSQFAGELFF
DNA: TGTGCCAGCAGCCAATTTGCCGGGGAGCTGTTTTTT

D: .
J: TRBJ2-5
size: many
V: TRBV3-1
CDR3: CASSQGLWTQYF
DNA: TGTGCCAGCAGCCAAGGTCTATGGACCCAGTACTTC

D: TRBD2
J: TRBJ2-1
size: medium-sized
V: TRBV7-8
CDR3: CASSLMGLASYNEQFF
DNA: TGTGCCAGCAGCCTTATGGGACTAGCGTCCTACAATGAGCAGTTCTTC

D: TRBD1
J: TRBJ1-2
size: .
V: TRBV20-1
CDR3: CSARPGQGNYGYNF
DNA: TGCAGTGCTAGACCGGGACAGGGGAACTATGGCTACAACTTC

D: .
J: TRBJ2-3
size: medium-sized
V: TRBV6-6
CDR3: CASSSSTDTQYF
DNA: TGTGCCAGCAGTTCAAGCACAGATACGCAGTATTTT

D: .
J: TRBJ1-5
size: .
V: TRBV20-1
CDR3: CSARQGNQPQHF
DNA: TGCAGTGCTAGACAGGGGAATCAGCCCCAGCATTTT

D: TRBD2
J: TRBJ2-5
size: many
V: TRBV11-2
CDR3: CASRRGGAQDQETQYF
DNA: TGTGCCAGCAGGCGCGGGGGGGCCCAGGACCAAGAGACCCAGTACTTC

D: .
J: TRBJ1-4
size: many
V: TRBV19
CDR3: CASSRQTTNEKLFF
DNA: TGTGCCAGTAGCAGACAGACTACTAATGAAAAACTGTTTTTT

D: TRBD1
J: TRBJ1-1
size: .
V: TRBV5-1
CDR3: CASLGQGAEAFF
DNA: TGCGCCAGCTTGGGACAGGGGGCTGAAGCTTTCTTT

D: TRBD2
J: TRBJ2-7
size: medium-sized
V: TRBV10-2
CDR3: CASSILAGALYEQYF
DNA: TGCGCCAGCAGTATTCTAGCGGGAGCGCTCTACGAGCAGTACTTC

D: .
J: TRBJ2-3
size: many
V: TRBV11-2
CDR3: CASSLDPGQGEDTQYF
DNA: TGTGCCAGCAGCTTAGACCCGGGTCAGGGAGAGGATACGCAGTATTTT

D: .
J: TRBJ1-1
size: many
V: TRBV7-9
CDR3: CAILGGNTEAFF
DNA: TGTGCCATTCTAGGGGGGAACACTGAAGCTTTCTTT

D: TRBD2
J: TRBJ2-7
size: many
V: TRBV5-1
CDR3: CASSPVVAGVMNEQYF
DNA: TGCGCCAGCAGCCCGGTCGTAGCGGGAGTCATGAACGAGCAGTACTTC

D: .
J: TRBJ1-3
size: many
V: TRBV20-1
CDR3: CSARTDGSSGNTIYF
DNA: TGCAGTGCTAGGACAGACGGGAGCTCTGGAAACACCATATATTTT

D: .
J: TRBJ1-2
size: many
V: TRBV30
CDR3: CAWSPTRSYTF
DNA: TGTGCCTGGAGTCCAACCCGGAGCTACACCTTC

D: TRBD2
J: TRBJ2-5
size: many
V: TRBV10-2
CDR3: CASSTTGGTQYF
DNA: TGCGCCAGCAGTACCACGGGGGGGACCCAGTACTTC

D: .
J: TRBJ2-7
size: many
V: TRBV6-6
CDR3: CASRDSKLSSYEQYF
DNA: TGTGCCAGCAGAGACTCCAAACTAAGCTCCTACGAGCAGTACTTC

D: .
J: TRBJ2-7
size: medium-sized
V: TRBV5-5
CDR3: CASSSGPFSYEQYF
DNA: TGTGCCAGCAGTTCCGGCCCATTCTCCTACGAGCAGTACTTC

D: TRBD2
J: TRBJ2-2
size: medium-sized
V: TRBV28
CDR3: CASISGTRSTGELFF
DNA: TGTGCCAGCATATCCGGGACTAGATCGACCGGGGAGCTGTTTTTT

D: .
J: TRBJ2-5
size: .
V: TRBV6-5
CDR3: CASSPYGTYGVQETQYF
DNA: TGTGCCAGCAGTCCCTACGGGACGTATGGAGTCCAAGAGACCCAGTACTTC

D: .
J: TRBJ1-5
size: few
V: TRBV19
CDR3: CASSLRNQPQHF
DNA: TGTGCCAGTAGTCTTCGGAATCAGCCCCAGCATTTT

D: TRBD1
J: TRBJ2-7
size: medium-sized
V: TRBV12-3/TRBV12-4
CDR3: CASRPTGTGDEQYF
DNA: TGTGCCAGCAGACCGACCGGGACAGGGGACGAGCAGTACTTC

D: .
J: TRBJ1-2
size: medium-sized
V: TRBV6-5
CDR3: CASSRSGLYDYGYTF
DNA: TGTGCCAGCAGCCGATCCGGACTGTACGATTATGGCTACACCTTC

D: .
J: TRBJ2-3
size: many
V: TRBV3-1
CDR3: CASSQEVWVPDTQYF
DNA: TGTGCCAGCAGCCAAGAGGTTTGGGTACCCGATACGCAGTATTTT

D: TRBD2
J: TRBJ2-5
size: many
V: TRBV6-6
CDR3: CASSYEGGRAGGIQETQYF
DNA: TGTGCCAGCAGTTACGAAGGCGGGAGGGCCGGAGGTATCCAAGAGACCCAGTACTTC

D: .
J: TRBJ1-1
size: many
V: TRBV3-1
CDR3: CASTRRTENTEAFF
DNA: TGTGCCAGCACCCGAAGGACGGAGAACACTGAAGCTTTCTTT

D: .
J: TRBJ1-1
size: many
V: TRBV10-2
CDR3: CASSKIGETEAFF
DNA: TGCGCCAGCAGTAAGATCGGGGAGACTGAAGCTTTCTTT

D: TRBD2
J: TRBJ2-1
size: many
V: TRBV4-2
CDR3: CASSQESGRIRGNEQFF
DNA: TGTGCCAGCAGCCAAGAGAGCGGGAGAATTCGTGGCAATGAGCAGTTCTTC

D: TRBD2
J: TRBJ2-2
size: few
V: TRBV20-1
CDR3: CSGEGPNTGELFF
DNA: TGCAGTGGGGAGGGGCCGAACACCGGGGAGCTGTTTTTT

D: .
J: TRBJ2-1
size: many
V: TRBV5-1
CDR3: CASSNAGRTYNEQFF
DNA: TGCGCCAGCAGTAACGCGGGACGGACCTACAATGAGCAGTTCTTC

D: .
J: TRBJ2-5
size: medium-sized
V: TRBV2
CDR3: CASSEETQYF
DNA: TGTGCCAGCAGTGAAGAGACCCAGTACTTC

D: .
J: TRBJ2-1
size: many
V: TRBV10-3
CDR3: CAISEGGAAYNEQFF
DNA: TGTGCCATCAGTGAGGGGGGAGCGGCCTACAATGAGCAGTTCTTC

D: TRBD2
J: TRBJ2-3
size: medium-sized
V: TRBV12-3/TRBV12-4
CDR3: CAITALAGASDTQYF
DNA: TGTGCCATCACCGCGCTAGCGGGGGCCTCAGATACGCAGTATTTT

D: .
J: TRBJ2-3
size: few
V: TRBV12-3/TRBV12-4
CDR3: CASSSDGINTDTQYF
DNA: TGTGCCAGCAGTTCGGACGGGATTAATACAGATACGCAGTATTTT

D: .
J: TRBJ1-4
size: .
V: TRBV6-5
CDR3: CASRTPTNEKLFF
DNA: TGTGCCAGCCGGACCCCAACTAATGAAAAACTGTTTTTT

D: .
J: TRBJ1-1
size: many
V: TRBV11-2
CDR3: CASSLGENTEAFF
DNA: TGTGCCAGCAGCTTAGGCGAGAACACTGAAGCTTTCTTT

D: TRBD1
J: TRBJ1-6
size: few
V: TRBV19
CDR3: CASSRLQGAGSPLHF
DNA: TGTGCCAGCTCGAGATTACAGGGGGCCGGATCACCCCTCCACTTT

D: .
J: TRBJ2-3
size: many
V: TRBV27
CDR3: CASSFFPDTQYF
DNA: TGTGCCAGCAGTTTTTTCCCCGATACGCAGTATTTT

D: TRBD2
J: TRBJ2-1
size: many
V: TRBV29-1
CDR3: CSAAGLAGSYDEQFF
DNA: TGCAGCGCCGCCGGACTAGCGGGATCTTATGATGAGCAGTTCTTC

D: TRBD2
J: TRBJ2-3
size: many
V: TRBV6-1
CDR3: CASSLLSSGTDTQYF
DNA: TGTGCCAGCAGCCTGTTGTCTAGCGGGACAGATACGCAGTATTTT

D: .
J: TRBJ1-5
size: many
V: TRBV15
CDR3: CATSRDEGLVWPQHF
DNA: TGTGCCACCAGCAGAGATGAAGGACTGGTTTGGCCCCAGCATTTT

D: .
J: TRBJ2-7
size: few
V: TRBV6-5
CDR3: CASRWDGSSYEQYF
DNA: TGTGCCAGCCGATGGGACGGGAGCTCCTACGAGCAGTACTTC

D: .
J: TRBJ1-1
size: medium-sized
V: TRBV28
CDR3: CASSLGGRAEAFF
DNA: TGTGCCAGCAGCCTGGGAGGTAGGGCTGAAGCTTTCTTT